This TCR beta chain was sequenced during a study of PD-1 blockade in mismatch repair-deficient tumors (TCRdb year 2017). For context, the study as a whole: The trial enrolled fewer than 90 consecutive patients with about twelve mismatch repair-deficient cancer types between 2013 and 2016, all previously treated and progressing. Tumor-associated T cell clones in the peripheral blood of patients responding to PD-1 blockade were tracked using deep sequencing of TCR CDR3 regions.

General findings and caveats noted by the study authors: Tumor-resident clones, often undetectable in blood before treatment, expanded rapidly after pembrolizumab and then contracted, generally before radiologic responses.

Details on this clone: It has no known antigen specificity. Nothing much larger sits one base from this clone, and base qualities are not available.

Spanning cysteine to phenylalanine, the CDR3 consists of 13 amino acids. Only the CDR3 part of the read is kept: 39 bases, read in frame from the first base. V loses 6 bases, J loses 3 bases, and the germline ends lie 11 bases apart. The germline V gene yields MGHRA for CDR1 and YSYEKL for CDR2. For every enrolled patient, mismatch repair deficiency was confirmed by either polymerase chain reaction or immunohistochemistry. TCR sequencing was carried out for a few patients who responded to pembrolizumab therapy. Pembrolizumab PD-1 blockade was prospectively tested in advanced mismatch repair-deficient cancers, regardless of tissue of origin, in the phase II trial. Peripheral blood T cell samples were serially collected before and at multiple times after PD-1 blockade was started. The timing of each blood sample was reported as weeks after the first dose of pembrolizumab. Library prep was done by the immunoSEQ multiplex PCR assay. TCRdb obtained this table from immuneACCESS and retained in-frame rearrangements with V and J assigned. These tables miss some clones; where compared with another copy, unresolved V genes account for less than half of the shortfall, and the remainder is unexplained. This sample has roughly 120,000 clones in its table, and 88% of those were observed once. About 10% of the sample is in the top ten clones.

The receptor was derived from an adult with mismatch repair-deficient cancer. The source material was peripheral blood, sampled 70 to 73 weeks after starting pembrolizumab. The chain is encoded by TRBV4-1 joined to TRBJ1-1, and the D gene may be TRBD1, 6 bases matching. The nucleotide sequence reads TGCGCCAGCAGTCGTGGACAGCACACTGAAGCTTTCTTT. This codes for CASSRGQHTEAFF.